A single sample is the source of the 20 T cell receptor beta chains below, sequenced in a study of cytomegalovirus exposure and HLA in healthy donors (dated by TCRdb to the late 2010s). The library was made by the immunoSEQ multiplex PCR assay. A mixture of 60 forward primers for TCR Vbeta segments and 13 reverse primers for TCR Jbeta segments was used in the multiplex PCR. TCRdb carries this immuneACCESS record with in-frame sequences only. Its versions omit some clonotypes, under half of them owing to an unresolved V gene in the studies checked, with the rest unexplained. In this sample the table shows 170,000 or so clones, around four fifths of which occur a single time. The ten largest clonotypes hold 1% of the sample. Sequencing was performed on PBMCs. The origin of the receptors is a woman between 50 and 59 years old in good health and CMV-seropositive.

The V gene is TRBV4-2, the J gene TRBJ2-6; D gene unclear. The germline V and J ends were trimmed by 0 bases and 1 base, with 16 bases remaining between them. The V gene's germline CDR1 is LGHNA and CDR2 YNFKEQ. This CDR3 has 19 residues. The CDR3 coding sequence is TGTGCCAGCAGCCAAGAACTCGTATCCTCCCTATCTGGGGCCAACGTCCTGACTTTC. Protein sequence: CASSQELVSSLSGANVLTF.

The CDR3 DNA sequence: TGTGCCAGCAGCTTAGAAGCGGCCTACGAGCAGTACTTC. This gives the protein CASSLEAAYEQYF. The genes are TRBV7-9 and TRBJ2-7, with D perhaps matching TRBD2 (5 bases). Trimming removed 1 base from V and 2 bases from J, with 6 bases in between. The CDR3 length is 13 residues. From germline, CDR1 is SEHNR and CDR2 FQNEAQ (reference sequence).

The chain recombines TRBV29-1 with TRBJ1-2, with D possibly matching TRBD1 (5 bases). V was trimmed by 4 bases and J by 2 bases, leaving 8 bases between them. CDR1 SQVTM and CDR2 ANQGSEA come from the germline V gene. The CDR3 is made up of 12 amino acids. DNA of the CDR3: TGCAGCGTTGGGGGGGAGAACTATGGCTACACCTTC. It is translated as CSVGGENYGYTF. Variable domain in full (rest from reference TRBV29-1 and TRBJ1-2): SAVISQKPSRDICQRGTSLTIQCQVDSQVTMMFWYRQQPGQSLTLIATANQGSEATYESGFVIDKFPISRPNLTFSTLTVSNMSPEDSSIYLCSVGGENYGYTFGSGTRLTVV.

The genes are TRBV6-5 and TRBJ2-7, with TRBD2 identical over 9 bases. The CDR3 extends over 14 amino acids. CDR1 MNHEY and CDR2 SVGAGI come from the germline V gene. J was trimmed by 6 bases and V by 4 bases; bases with no gene match: 7. This CDR3 reads CASSSPGLATEQYF. In DNA, the CDR3 is TGTGCCAGCAGTTCCCCGGGACTAGCCACCGAGCAGTACTTC.

The CDR3 region is CASTRGSTYGYTF. CDR3 sequence (DNA): TGTGCCAGTACCAGAGGGTCAACCTATGGCTACACCTTC. V and J are TRBV19 and TRBJ1-2; D remains ambiguous. The CDR3 runs to 13 residues. V lost 7 bases and J lost 4, with 13 bases in between. Germline V gene data show CDR1 as LNHDA and CDR2 as SQIVND (reference sequence).

J is TRBJ2-2 and V is TRBV6-1; maybe TRBD2 (5 bases). The germline CDR1 and CDR2 sequences are MNHNS and SASEGT. CDR3 length equals 13 residues. V lost 7 bases and J 7 bases, leaving 13 bases between the germline ends. The CDR3 DNA sequence: TGTGCCAGCACCACACTAGAAATCGGGGAGCTGTTTTTT. Its protein product is CASTTLEIGELFF.

The J gene is TRBJ1-5, the V gene TRBV7-8; D perhaps matches TRBD1 (6 bases). The V gene lost 5 bases and the J gene lost 4 bases, with 15 bases spanning the gap. Germline V gene lookup returns CDR1 SGHVS and CDR2 FQNEAQ. The CDR3 contains 15 residues. CDR3 sequence: CASSGGGQLNQPQHF. Written as DNA, the CDR3 is TGTGCCAGCAGCGGAGGTGGACAGTTGAATCAGCCCCAGCATTTT. The variable domain in full, completed from reference TRBV7-8 and TRBJ1-5, reads GAGVSQSPRYKVAKRGQDVALRCDPISGHVSLFWYQQALGQGPEFLTYFQNEAQLDKSGLPSDRFFAERPEGSVSTLKIQRTQQEDSAVYLCASSGGGQLNQPQHFGDGTRLSIL.

The chain joins TRBV20-1 to TRBJ1-2; D is uncertain. Germline V CDR1 and CDR2: DFQATT, SNEGSKA (reference sequence). Trimming took 6 bases from V and 8 from J, leaving 13 bases between them. There are 11 residues in the CDR3. The CDR3 spells CSATRIGGYTF. CDR3 nucleotide sequence: TGCAGTGCGACACGAATCGGCGGCTACACCTTC.

This clone was counted a single time. The chain has TRBV7-2 and TRBJ2-5; TRBD1 matches 9 bases. Germline lookup yields CDR1 SGHTA and CDR2 FQGNSA. CDR3 length: 15 residues. V lost 3 bases, J lost 1 base, and 3 bases stayed unmatched. CDR3 residues: CASSFLQGAQETQYF. As DNA, the CDR3 is TGTGCCAGCAGCTTCCTACAGGGGGCCCAAGAGACCCAGTACTTC.

The chain joins TRBV4-2 to TRBJ2-1; TRBD2 matches at 9 bases. Germline CDR1 and CDR2: LGHNA and YNFKEQ. V shed 4 bases, J shed 5 bases, and the junction held 9 bases outside the gene matches. The CDR3 is made up of 16 amino acids. The CDR3: CASSRLETSGNNEQFF. The CDR3 nucleotides read TGTGCCAGCAGCCGCTTGGAGACTAGCGGCAACAATGAGCAGTTCTTC.

About this clone itself: The sample carries other DNA sequences with the same CDR3. The chain links TRBV5-1 to TRBJ2-3; TRBD2 agrees at 13 bases. Germline lookup yields CDR1 SGHRS and CDR2 YFSETQ. The CDR3 spans 16 residues. Trimming removed 3 bases from V and 1 base from J; junction bases left unmatched: 2. Written as DNA, the CDR3 is TGCGCCAGCAGCTCTGGACTAGCGGGGGGCACAGATACGCAGTATTTT. Its translation: CASSSGLAGGTDTQYF.

In DNA form, the CDR3 reads TGTGGATGCGGTCAGGGGAATGAAAAACTGTTTTTT. This translates into CGCGQGNEKLFF. The V call is TRBV28, the J call TRBJ1-4; D possibly corresponds to TRBD1 (6 bases). The CDR3 contains 12 residues. In germline, CDR1 is MDHEN, CDR2 SYDVKM.

The chain employs TRBV14 and TRBJ2-5; a possible D gene is TRBD2 (5 bases). This CDR3 region has 11 residues. V was shortened by 1 base and J by 10 bases, with 7 bases between the two germline ends. Germline V lookup: CDR1 SGHDN, CDR2 FVKESK. The CDR3 bases are TGTGCCAGCAGCCAAGGAGGGAACCAGTACTTC. This translates into CASSQGGNQYF. Full variable domain (missing parts from reference TRBV14 and TRBJ2-5): EAGVTQFPSHSVIEKGQTVTLRCDPISGHDNLYWYRRVMGKEIKFLLHFVKESKQDESGMPNNRFLAERTGGTYSTLKVQPAELEDSGVYFCASSQGGNQYFGPGTRLLVL.

The CDR3 DNA is TGCGCCAGCAGCCAAAGGTGGGACAGGGGATTGCATCCCCTCCACTTT. It codes for CASSQRWDRGLHPLHF. The chain couples TRBV4-3 to TRBJ1-6; 10 nucleotides line up with TRBD1. V shed 2 bases, J shed 13 bases, and the junction held 11 bases outside the gene matches. The CDR3 has 16 amino acids. Germline loops: CDR1 LGHNA, CDR2 YSLEER.

The rearrangement uses TRBV27 and TRBJ2-7, with D perhaps TRBD2 (6 bases). Per germline, CDR1 MNHEY and CDR2 SMNVEV (reference sequence). This CDR3 region has 13 residues. Trimming left V 4 bases short and J 4 bases short, with 11 bases between. The CDR3: CASSSSLAYEQYF. The CDR3 coding sequence is TGTGCCAGCAGTTCCTCACTAGCTTACGAGCAGTACTTC.

This chain uses TRBV7-2 with TRBJ2-3; 14 positions match TRBD2. V gave up 4 bases and J gave up 4 bases; unmatched junction bases: 7. The CDR3 has 17 amino acids. The germline gives CDR1 SGHTA, CDR2 FQGNSA. CDR3 sequence reads: CASSSGTSGGGADTQYF. Written as DNA, the CDR3 is TGTGCCAGCAGCTCCGGGACTAGCGGGGGAGGGGCAGATACGCAGTATTTT.

This sequence joins TRBV18 and TRBJ1-1, with TRBD1 as a possible D gene (6 bases). CDR1 and CDR2 (germline): KGHSH, LQKENI. This CDR3 comprises 15 residues. Trimming removed 4 bases at V and 0 bases at J, with 12 bases between. This CDR3 is CASSRPGTMNTEAFF. The CDR3 DNA reads as TGTGCCAGCTCACGTCCCGGGACAATGAACACTGAAGCTTTCTTT. Variable domain in full (rest from reference TRBV18 and TRBJ1-1): NAGVMQNPRHLVRRRGQEARLRCSPMKGHSHVYWYRQLPEEGLKFMVYLQKENIIDESGMPKERFSAEFPKEGPSILRIQQVVRGDSAAYFCASSRPGTMNTEAFFGQGTRLTVV.

V is TRBV6-6 and J is TRBJ2-3; the match to TRBD2 covers 12 bases. V trimming: 4 bases; J trimming: 4 bases; junction bases outside the gene matches: 3. The germline CDR1 and CDR2 sequences are MNHNY and SVGAGI (reference sequence). The CDR3 totals 15 residues. This CDR3 is CASSFTSGRSDTQYF. The CDR3 nucleotides are TGTGCCAGCAGTTTTACTAGCGGGAGGTCAGATACGCAGTATTTT.

This chain joins TRBV5-4 and TRBJ2-5; 9 bases are a match to TRBD2. Trimming cost V 4 bases and J 1 base; bases outside gene matches: 14. Germline CDR1 SGHNT, CDR2 YYREEE (reference sequence). The CDR3 is made up of 18 amino acids. CDR3: CASSPLPQEAGGQETQYF. The CDR3 region has the DNA TGTGCCAGCAGCCCTCTCCCCCAGGAAGCGGGGGGCCAAGAGACCCAGTACTTC. The full variable domain, its missing parts supplied by reference TRBV5-4 and TRBJ2-5, is ETGVTQSPTHLIKTRGQQVTLRCSSQSGHNTVSWYQQALGQGPQFIFQYYREEENGRGNFPPRFSGLQFPNYSSELNVNALELDDSALYLCASSPLPQEAGGQETQYFGPGTRLLVL.

The chain joins TRBV19 to TRBJ2-5; D is unclear. The V and J ends lost 4 bases and 1 base respectively, with 10 bases between them. This CDR3 is 14 amino acids long. Germline V lookup: CDR1 LNHDA, CDR2 SQIVND (reference sequence). CDR3 coding DNA: TGTGCCAGTAGTAGGAGCGAGCGCCAAGAGACCCAGTACTTC. This gives the protein CASSRSERQETQYF.